This T cell receptor (beta chain) was sequenced for a study of blood T cell repertoires in COVID-19. Study background: PBMCs, B-cell-depleted T cells, or T cells were the source of the cDNA or gDNA that made up the material.

In the study's own analysis: Nucleated cell counts were estimated from reference gene primer amplification. Method: immunoSEQ multiplex PCR; TCRdb's copy keeps in-frame clones and lacks some. V and J calls and clone size come straight from that table; D and trimming were deduced from the DNA. Of 160,000 or so clones in the sample, approximately 83% were seen once. Germline assignment: CDR1 LGHNA and CDR2 YNFKEQ. V was cut by 1 base and J by 3 bases, with 9 bases left in between. This CDR3 has 14 residues. Sequencing used peripheral blood. The chain has TRBV4-2 and TRBJ2-5, with a tentative D call TRBD2 (5 bases). This clonotype was obtained from a man in his sixties or seventies who had recovered from COVID-19. CDR3 sequence: CASSQATSEETQYF. In DNA, the CDR3 is TGTGCCAGCAGCCAAGCTACTAGTGAAGAGACCCAGTACTTC.